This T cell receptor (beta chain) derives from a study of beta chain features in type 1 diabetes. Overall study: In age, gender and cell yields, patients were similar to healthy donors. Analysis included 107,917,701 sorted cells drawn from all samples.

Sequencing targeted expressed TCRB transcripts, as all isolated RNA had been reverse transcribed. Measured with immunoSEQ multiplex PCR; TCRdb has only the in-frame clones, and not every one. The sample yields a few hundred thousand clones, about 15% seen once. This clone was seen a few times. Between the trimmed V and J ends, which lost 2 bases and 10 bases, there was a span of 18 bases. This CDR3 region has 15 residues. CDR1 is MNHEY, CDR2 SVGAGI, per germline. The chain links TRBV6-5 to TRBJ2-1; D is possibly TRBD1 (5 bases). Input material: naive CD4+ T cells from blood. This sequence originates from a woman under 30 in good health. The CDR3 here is CASSYTTGRAGEQFF. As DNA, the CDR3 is TGTGCCAGCAGTTACACCACAGGCAGGGCCGGGGAGCAGTTCTTC.